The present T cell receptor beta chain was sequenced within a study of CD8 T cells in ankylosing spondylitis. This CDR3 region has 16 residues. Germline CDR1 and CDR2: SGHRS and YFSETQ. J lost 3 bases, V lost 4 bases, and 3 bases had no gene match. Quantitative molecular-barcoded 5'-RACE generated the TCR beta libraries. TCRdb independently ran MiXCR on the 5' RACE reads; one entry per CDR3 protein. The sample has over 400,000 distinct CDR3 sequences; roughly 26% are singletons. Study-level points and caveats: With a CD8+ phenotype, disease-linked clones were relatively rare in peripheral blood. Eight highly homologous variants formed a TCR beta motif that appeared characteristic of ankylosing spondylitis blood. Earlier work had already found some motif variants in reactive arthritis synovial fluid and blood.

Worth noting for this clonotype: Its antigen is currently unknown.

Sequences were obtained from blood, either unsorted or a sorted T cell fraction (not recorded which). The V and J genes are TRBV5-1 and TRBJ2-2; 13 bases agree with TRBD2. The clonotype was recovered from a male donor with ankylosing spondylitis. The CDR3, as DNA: TGCGCCAGCAGCGGTGGACTAGCGGGAGACACCGGGGAGCTGTTTTTT. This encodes CASSGGLAGDTGELFF.